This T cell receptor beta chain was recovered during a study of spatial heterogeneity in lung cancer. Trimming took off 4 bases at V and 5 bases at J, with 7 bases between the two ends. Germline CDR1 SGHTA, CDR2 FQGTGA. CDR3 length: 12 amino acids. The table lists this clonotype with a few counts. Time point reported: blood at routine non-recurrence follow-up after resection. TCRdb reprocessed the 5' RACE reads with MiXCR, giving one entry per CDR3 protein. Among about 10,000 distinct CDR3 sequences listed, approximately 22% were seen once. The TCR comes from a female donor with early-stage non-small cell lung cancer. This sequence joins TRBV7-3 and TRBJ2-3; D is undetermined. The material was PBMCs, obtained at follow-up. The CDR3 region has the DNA TGTGCCAGCAGCTACTATCGAGATACGCAGTATTTT. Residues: CASSYYRDTQYF.